This entry lists 2 T cell receptor beta chains sequenced from one sample in a study of blood T cell repertoires in COVID-19. Only in-frame clones appear in the TCRdb table, and some are missing; sequencing was by immunoSEQ multiplex PCR. The sample carries approximately 35,000 clones, roughly 85% recorded once. Material: peripheral blood. All receptors come from an elderly man with active COVID-19.

This clone came up a few times. This chain uses TRBV10-2 with TRBJ1-2; weak D call: TRBD1 (6 bases). Between the trimmed V and J ends, which lost 6 bases and 5 bases, there was a span of 13 bases. This CDR3 contains 13 residues. In germline, CDR1 is WSHSY, CDR2 SAAADI. The CDR3 DNA follows: TGCGCCAGCAGCTTGGACAGAGCTTATGGCTACACCTTC. It is translated as CASSLDRAYGYTF.

This chain connects TRBV7-9 to TRBJ1-3, with TRBD1 matching 10 bases. Trimming removed 5 bases from V and 0 bases from J; junction bases left unmatched: 1. From germline, CDR1 is SEHNR and CDR2 FQNEAQ (reference sequence). This CDR3 comprises 15 residues. This CDR3 is CASSRTGGSGNTIYF. The CDR3 nucleotides read TGTGCCAGCAGCCGGACAGGGGGCTCTGGAAACACCATATATTTT.